These 15 T cell receptor beta chains came from one sample sequenced in a study of shared clonotypes between healthy human individuals. Here immunoSEQ multiplex PCR was the method, and the copy in TCRdb shows in-frame clones only, minus some. In the table there are 2 million to 2.5 million clones, nearly 97% of which are singletons. The source material was naive CD4+ T cells sorted from blood. Subset described: CD45RA+ positively selected. Receptors originate from a man aged 18 to 30 in good health.

The chain joins TRBV9 to TRBJ2-7, with D unresolved. V gave up 0 bases and J gave up 0 bases, with 10 bases separating them. The CDR3 covers 15 residues. CDR1 SGDLS and CDR2 YYNGEE come from the germline V gene. CDR3 sequence: CASSVEDGSSYEQYF. Here the CDR3 DNA reads TGTGCCAGCAGCGTAGAGGACGGTAGCTCCTACGAGCAGTACTTC.

CDR3 amino acids: CASSSLSLGGNTIYF. The CDR3 nucleotides are TGTGCCAGCAGCTCCCTTTCCCTTGGGGGAAACACCATATATTTT. V is TRBV7-2 and J is TRBJ1-3; no clear D. V gave up 4 bases and J gave up 4 bases, with 14 bases separating them. The CDR3 is 15 residues long. Germline V CDR1 and CDR2: SGHTA, FQGNSA.

CDR3 in amino acids: CSVEGGGRASVNEQFF. In DNA, the CDR3 is TGCAGCGTTGAAGGCGGCGGGAGGGCTAGTGTGAATGAGCAGTTCTTC. This chain connects TRBV29-1 to TRBJ2-1; 9 nucleotides align to TRBD2. The CDR3 extends over 16 amino acids. The junction had 11 bases not matched to a gene; V was cut back by 1 base and J by 7 bases. Germline V gene sequence: CDR1 SQVTM, CDR2 ANQGSEA.

The chain carries TRBV19 and TRBJ1-4; 8 nucleotides align to TRBD1. CDR3 size: 15 residues. The germline gives CDR1 LNHDA, CDR2 SQIVND (reference sequence). The J segment lost 6 bases and the V segment lost 6 bases, leaving 9 bases of the junction unmatched. The chain's CDR3 is CASRLTGASYEKLFF. The DNA of the CDR3 is TGTGCCAGTAGGCTGACAGGGGCCTCTTATGAAAAACTGTTTTTT.

This clone has only one observation. V is TRBV29-1 and J is TRBJ2-7; TRBD2 might be the D (5 bases). Germline V lookup: CDR1 SQVTM, CDR2 ANQGSEA. Trimming stripped 1 base from V and 6 bases from J, with 13 bases between. The CDR3 length is 13 residues. The DNA of the CDR3 is TGCAGCGTTGAAGGATCGGTCCGGGGCGAGCAGTACTTC. Protein: CSVEGSVRGEQYF.

The V call is TRBV29-1, the J call TRBJ2-7; 13 bases map to TRBD2. The CDR3 extends over 17 amino acids. The V gene's germline CDR1 is SQVTM and CDR2 ANQGSEA. The junction had 13 bases not matched to a gene; V was cut back by 3 bases and J by 5 bases. The CDR3 sequence: CSVDPWGTSGDPNEQYF. CDR3 nucleotide sequence: TGCAGCGTTGACCCTTGGGGGACTAGCGGGGATCCTAACGAGCAGTACTTC.

The gene calls are TRBV6-5 and TRBJ1-6; tentative D call: TRBD1 (5 bases). Germline V gene sequence: CDR1 MNHEY, CDR2 SVGAGI. The CDR3 has 15 amino acids. V gave up 7 bases and J gave up 0 bases, with 10 bases separating them. CDR3 sequence (DNA): TGTGCCAGCACGCGGGGGGGCTCCTATAATTCACCCCTCCACTTT. Its protein is CASTRGGSYNSPLHF.

The CDR3 is CASSVGGAEGTGELFF. DNA of the CDR3: TGTGCCAGCAGCGTGGGGGGAGCGGAGGGCACCGGGGAGCTGTTTTTT. The genes are TRBV9 and TRBJ2-2; tentative D call: TRBD2 (6 bases). The V gene's germline CDR1 is SGDLS and CDR2 YYNGEE. The CDR3 is 16 amino acids. The ends were cut back, 2 bases at V and 4 bases at J, with 15 bases in the middle.

The V gene is TRBV4-1, the J gene TRBJ2-7; the match to TRBD1 covers 7 bases. Germline trimming cut 0 bases from V and 3 bases from J; bases unmatched to any gene: 8. CDR1 is MGHRA and CDR2 is YSYEKL in the germline V gene. The CDR3 extends over 16 amino acids. The CDR3 DNA is TGCGCCAGCAGCCAAGAACTCGGGACAGCCTTCTACGAGCAGTACTTC. As protein: CASSQELGTAFYEQYF.

As regards this clone: The germline gene is not matched at one end of the junction; a read error may be the cause. The chain uses TRBV7-7 and TRBJ1-5; 10 bases agree with TRBD1. Germline lookup yields CDR1 SSHAT and CDR2 FNYEAQ (reference sequence). CDR3 size: 20 residues. The CDR3, as DNA: TGTGCTAGCAGCTTAGCAGCATATCTGAGACTGGACAGGGGGTATCAGCCCCAGCATTTT. This encodes CASSLAAYLRLDRGYQPQHF.

The genes are TRBV6-6 and TRBJ1-6; TRBD1 might be the D (6 bases). Germline V lookup: CDR1 MNHNY, CDR2 SVGAGI (reference sequence). CDR3 size: 15 residues. The V and J ends lost 5 bases and 7 bases respectively, with 15 bases between them. CDR3 loop: CASSGGRGDNSPLHF. CDR3 DNA: TGTGCCAGCAGTGGAGGCAGGGGAGACAATTCACCCCTCCACTTT.

V gene TRBV10-3 combines with J gene TRBJ1-2; 7 bases are shared with TRBD1. Germline V lookup: CDR1 ENHRY, CDR2 SYGVKD. Germline trimming cut 8 bases from V and 6 bases from J; bases unmatched to any gene: 12. This CDR3 is built from 14 residues. The CDR3 reads CAIRTGGGGDGYTF. CDR3 nucleotide sequence: TGTGCCATCCGTACGGGAGGGGGCGGGGATGGCTACACCTTC.

The chain has TRBV2 and TRBJ2-7; 11 bases agree with TRBD1. J gave up 5 bases and V 1 base, and 4 bases lay outside the gene matches. CDR3 length: 15 residues. Germline CDR1 is SNHLY and CDR2 is FYNNEI. The CDR3 spells CASSEGWTGGDEQYF. CDR3 coding DNA: TGTGCCAGCAGTGAAGGTTGGACAGGGGGCGACGAGCAGTACTTC.

J is TRBJ2-3 and V is TRBV6-5; a weak D match, TRBD1 (5 bases). V gave up 0 bases and J gave up 6 bases, with 10 bases separating them. CDR3 length: 14 amino acids. Germline V CDR1 and CDR2: MNHEY, SVGAGI. The CDR3 sequence: CASSYSNRRDTQYF. The CDR3 DNA follows: TGTGCCAGCAGTTACTCGAACAGGCGGGATACGCAGTATTTT.

This sequence joins TRBV5-1 and TRBJ1-5; D gene ambiguous. Germline CDR1 is SGHRS and CDR2 is YFSETQ. The V end was cut by 7 bases, the J end by 4 bases, with 18 bases between. The CDR3 has 15 amino acids. The CDR3 nucleotides are TGCGCCAGCCGACCGGGAGTGGTTGGGAATCAGCCCCAGCATTTT. Encoded protein: CASRPGVVGNQPQHF. The entire variable domain, with the rest obtained from reference TRBV5-1 and TRBJ1-5, is as follows: KAGVTQTPRYLIKTRGQQVTLSCSPISGHRSVSWYQQTPGQGLQFLFEYFSETQRNKGNFPGRFSGRQFSNSRSEMNVSTLELGDSALYLCASRPGVVGNQPQHFGDGTRLSIL.